This TCR beta chain was sequenced for a study of CXCR3-negative and CXCR3-positive naive CD8 T cells. Regarding the study as a whole: Similar TRBV-TRBJ usage characterized naive CXCR3-negative and CXCR3-positive cells; memory cells differed. Both of the naive subsets showed about the same high diversity, but memory CD8+ cells had much less. With CXCR3 expression partially decreased after cryopreservation, most assays relied on fresh PBMCs.

Germline V lookup: CDR1 MDHEN, CDR2 SYDVKM. The CDR3 is 12 amino acids. Comment on this clonotype: What it recognizes is unknown.

Preparation of TRB cDNA libraries relied on 5' RACE carrying UMI labels. TCRdb re-called the 5' RACE reads and shows each CDR3 protein once, DNA omitted. The repertoire table contains approximately 39,000 distinct CDR3 sequences. The material sequenced was memory CD8+ T cells from blood. V gene TRBV28 combines with J gene TRBJ2-7. The source is a human donor in good health. Some clones in this sample may be carry-over from other donors' samples. The CDR3 spells CASSLVGYEQYF.